Listed here are 7 T cell receptor beta chains from one sample, sequenced in a study of memory CD4+ T cells and cytomegalovirus serostatus. Single viable CD3+CD4+CD8-CD45RO+ cells were sorted as the memory CD4+ T cells. The repertoire was sequenced with immunoSEQ multiplex PCR; TCRdb's copy has only in-frame clones and lacks some. In the table there are 50,000 to 55,000 clones, about 78% of which are singletons. Specimen: memory CD4+ T cells from blood. These receptor sequences come from an adult in good health and CMV-seronegative.

This clone appeared a few times. The J gene is TRBJ2-4, the V gene TRBV5-6; D unclear. The CDR3 is made up of 13 amino acids. Germline CDR1 and CDR2: SGHDT and YYEEEE. V lost 3 bases and J 9 bases, leaving 13 bases between the germline ends. The CDR3 loop is CASSSVRGFIQYF. DNA for the CDR3: TGTGCCAGCAGCTCGGTCCGAGGTTTCATTCAGTACTTC.

The chain has TRBV6-1 and TRBJ1-2; 10 bases map to TRBD1. J gave up 8 bases and V 6 bases, and 9 bases lay outside the gene matches. The V gene's germline CDR1 is MNHNS and CDR2 SASEGT. This CDR3 comprises 14 residues. The CDR3 DNA follows: TGTGCCAGCAGGGCTCCGGGACAGGGGACGGGCTACACCTTC. Translation: CASRAPGQGTGYTF.

Concerning this clone itself: A read error may produce the germline difference seen at one junction end. J is TRBJ1-2 and V is TRBV7-9; D may be TRBD1 (5 bases). Germline CDR1 SEHNR, CDR2 FQNEAQ (reference sequence). The CDR3 is 16 residues long. For the CDR3, the DNA is TGTGCCAGCAGCACGCCAGACAGACCCCGGAGGATAACCCTGGCCTTC. Its protein is CASSTPDRPRRITLAF. The variable domain in full, completed from reference TRBV7-9 and TRBJ1-2, reads DTGVSQNPRHKITKRGQNVTFRCDPISEHNRLYWYRQTLGQGPEFLTYFQNEAQLEKSRLLSDRFSAERPKGSFSTLEIQRTEQGDSAMYLCASSTPDRPRRITLAFGSGTRLTVV.

The rearrangement joins TRBV5-4 to TRBJ1-3; D is uncertain. Germline CDR1 and CDR2: SGHNT and YYREEE (reference sequence). The CDR3 is made up of 14 amino acids. Trimming left V 5 bases short and J 4 bases short, with 13 bases between. In DNA form, the CDR3 reads TGTGCCAGCAGTCCCGGCGAGGCCGGAAACACCATATATTTT. As protein: CASSPGEAGNTIYF.

The chain employs TRBV2 and TRBJ2-2, with a possible D match to TRBD1 (6 bases). The germline V and J ends were trimmed by 6 bases and 4 bases, with 9 bases remaining between them. The CDR3 spans 13 residues. Germline lookup yields CDR1 SNHLY and CDR2 FYNNEI. CDR3 region: CASRGDTTGELFF. In nucleotides, the CDR3 is TGTGCCAGCAGAGGGGACACCACCGGGGAGCTGTTTTTT.

This clone appeared a few times. V and J are TRBV7-3 and TRBJ1-1, with TRBD1 identical over 8 bases. Germline V CDR1 and CDR2: SGHTA, FQGTGA. CDR3 length equals 13 residues. Losses at the gene ends were 4 bases for V and 11 bases for J; bases not matched to a gene: 9. The CDR3 sequence is CASSSGRTGHAFF. CDR3 sequence (DNA): TGTGCCAGCAGCTCGGGGCGGACAGGGCACGCTTTCTTT. Using reference TRBV7-3 and TRBJ1-1 for the parts outside the CDR3, the full variable domain is GAGVSQTPSNKVTEKGKYVELRCDPISGHTALYWYRQSLGQGPEFLIYFQGTGAADDSGLPNDRFFAVRPEGSVSTLKIQRTERGDSAVYLCASSSGRTGHAFFGQGTRLTVV.

The V and J genes are TRBV9 and TRBJ1-1; D is unresolved. CDR1 is SGDLS, CDR2 YYNGEE, per germline. Trimming removed 5 bases from V and 2 bases from J, with 13 bases in between. There are 14 residues in the CDR3. This CDR3 is CASSAPLPNTEAFF. Written as DNA, the CDR3 is TGTGCCAGCAGTGCCCCCCTACCAAACACTGAAGCTTTCTTT.